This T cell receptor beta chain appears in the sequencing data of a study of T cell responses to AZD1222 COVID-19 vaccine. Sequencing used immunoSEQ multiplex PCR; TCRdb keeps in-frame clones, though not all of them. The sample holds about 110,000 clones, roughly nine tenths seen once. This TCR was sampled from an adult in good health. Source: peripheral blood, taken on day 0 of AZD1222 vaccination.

In DNA form, the CDR3 reads TGCAGCGTAGCCGACAGGGGTGAGACCCAGTACTTC. Protein: CSVADRGETQYF. The chain recombines TRBV29-1 with TRBJ2-5; 8 bases line up with TRBD1. The germline V gene encodes CDR1 SQVTM and CDR2 ANQGSEA. The CDR3 consists of 12 residues. With V trimmed by 6 bases and J by 5 bases, 5 bases remained unmatched.